The entry that follows covers one T cell receptor (beta chain) sequence. The data belong to a study of blood T cell repertoires in COVID-19. The overall study: Acute and convalescent COVID-19 specimens originated in the United States, Italy and Spain. Nucleic acid was either cDNA or gDNA, and it came from T cells, B-cell-depleted T cells, or PBMCs.

Individuals drawn from 24 US areas were about 18 to 90 years old. The CDR3 is 14 amino acids. Trimming took 4 bases from V and 4 from J, leaving 14 bases between them. Germline lookup yields CDR1 SGHRS and CDR2 YFSETQ. In the authors' methods: The authors estimated nucleated cell counts from reference gene primer amplification. The assay was immunoSEQ multiplex PCR, and TCRdb's table has in-frame clones only and misses some. V, J and clone size are those of that table, while D and trimming were read from the DNA. The sample includes some 130,000 clones, about 80% of them seen just once. The rearrangement links TRBV5-1 to TRBJ1-1; TRBD1 is a possible D gene (5 bases). Sequencing used PBMCs or T cells enriched from blood (not recorded which). This clonotype was sampled from a man between 40 and 49 years old with acute COVID-19. The CDR3 region has the DNA TGCGCCAGCAGCCCCCAGGGATATGGCACTGAAGCTTTCTTT. This translates into CASSPQGYGTEAFF.